This entry concerns a single T cell receptor (beta chain). This entry comes from a study of blood T cell repertoires in COVID-19. There are 13 residues in the CDR3. V was clipped by 5 bases and J by 7 bases, with 12 bases between them. Per the germline V gene, CDR1 is LNHDA and CDR2 is SQIVND (reference sequence). Method: immunoSEQ multiplex PCR; TCRdb's copy keeps in-frame clones and lacks some. Of roughly 170,000 clones in the sample, approximately 85% were seen once. The V gene is TRBV19, the J gene TRBJ1-5; a possible D gene is TRBD1 (6 bases). The sequence came from a man in his sixties who had recovered from COVID-19. The sequenced material came from peripheral blood. The CDR3 reads CASSQGQNQPQHF. In DNA form, the CDR3 reads TGTGCCAGTAGTCAAGGACAGAACCAGCCCCAGCATTTT.